The clone carrying this T cell receptor (beta chain) was seen a few times. The antigen is not known. Every TCR beta cDNA library bore unique molecular identifiers. TCRdb analysed the PCR reads with MiXCR anew, one entry per CDR3 protein. The sample holds roughly 800,000 distinct CDR3 sequences, around 42% seen once. The data stem from a study of post-analysis software for immune sequencing data. Study results and caveats: When the samples were clustered directly with F measure, those that had been prepared in the same batch showed strong co-clustering. With TRBV5-6, TRBV5-1 and TRBV20-1 included, about five TRBV segments were more frequent in patients than in controls.

V shed 5 bases and J 3 bases; nucleotides not matched to a gene: 7. CDR1 and CDR2 from the germline V gene are MNHNY and SVGAGI (reference sequence). The CDR3 loop spans 15 amino acids. The sample was blood. The source of this sequence is a girl aged 10 to 17 with multiple sclerosis. This chain uses TRBV6-6 with TRBJ1-2, with TRBD1 matching 9 bases. This chain's CDR3 is CASSVYRTGDYGYTF. The CDR3 region has the DNA TGTGCCAGCAGTGTATATCGGACAGGGGACTATGGCTACACCTTC.